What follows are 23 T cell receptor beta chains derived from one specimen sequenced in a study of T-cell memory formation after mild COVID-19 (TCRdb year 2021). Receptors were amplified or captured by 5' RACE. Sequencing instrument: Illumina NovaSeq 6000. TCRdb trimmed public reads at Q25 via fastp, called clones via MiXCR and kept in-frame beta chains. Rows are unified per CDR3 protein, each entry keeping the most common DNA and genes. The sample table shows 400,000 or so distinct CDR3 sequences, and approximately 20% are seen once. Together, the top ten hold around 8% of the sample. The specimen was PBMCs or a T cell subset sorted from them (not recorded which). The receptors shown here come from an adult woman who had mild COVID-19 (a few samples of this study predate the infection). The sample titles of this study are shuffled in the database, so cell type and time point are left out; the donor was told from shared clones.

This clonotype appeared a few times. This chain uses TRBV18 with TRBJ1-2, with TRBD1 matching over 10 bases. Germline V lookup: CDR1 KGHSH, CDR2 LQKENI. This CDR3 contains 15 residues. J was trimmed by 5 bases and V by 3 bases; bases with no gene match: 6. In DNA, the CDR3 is TGTGCCAGCTCACCGGAGACAGGGGGCACTTATGGCTACACCTTC. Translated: CASSPETGGTYGYTF.

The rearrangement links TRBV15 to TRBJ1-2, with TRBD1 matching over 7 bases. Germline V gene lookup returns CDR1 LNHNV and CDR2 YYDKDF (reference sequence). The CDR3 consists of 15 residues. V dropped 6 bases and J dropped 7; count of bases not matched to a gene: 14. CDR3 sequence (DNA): TGTGCCACCAGTCTAGACCGGGTCGGGACAGTTGGCTACACCTTC. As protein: CATSLDRVGTVGYTF.

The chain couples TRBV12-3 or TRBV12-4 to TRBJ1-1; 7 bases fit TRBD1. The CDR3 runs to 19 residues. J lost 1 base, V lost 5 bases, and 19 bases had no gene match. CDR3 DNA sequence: TGTGCCAGCAGTCCTTATAGGGGAGGAGGGGGCCATGGGAACACTGAAGCTTTCTTT. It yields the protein CASSPYRGGGGHGNTEAFF.

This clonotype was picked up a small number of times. The CDR3, as DNA: TGTGCCAGCAGACCCGACAGGGGTGCCGGGGAGCTGTTTTTT. Its translation: CASRPDRGAGELFF. The V call is TRBV2, the J call TRBJ2-2; 8 nucleotides line up with TRBD1. V lost 6 bases and J lost 6; bases outside the gene matches: 6. The germline V gene encodes CDR1 SNHLY and CDR2 FYNNEI. The CDR3 has 14 amino acids.

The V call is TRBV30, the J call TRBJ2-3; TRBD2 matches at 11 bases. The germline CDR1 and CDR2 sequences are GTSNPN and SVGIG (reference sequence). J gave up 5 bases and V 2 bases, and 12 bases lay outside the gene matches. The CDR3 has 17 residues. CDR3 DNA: TGTGCCTGGAGTCACGACTTAGCGGGGGGGAGTATAGATACGCAGTATTTT. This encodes CAWSHDLAGGSIDTQYF.

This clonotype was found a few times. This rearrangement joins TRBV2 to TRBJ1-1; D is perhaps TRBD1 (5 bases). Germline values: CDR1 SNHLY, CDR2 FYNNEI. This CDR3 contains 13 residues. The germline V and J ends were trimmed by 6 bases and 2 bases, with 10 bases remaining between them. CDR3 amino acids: CASRADINTEAFF. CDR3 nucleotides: TGTGCCAGCAGGGCGGACATCAACACTGAAGCTTTCTTT.

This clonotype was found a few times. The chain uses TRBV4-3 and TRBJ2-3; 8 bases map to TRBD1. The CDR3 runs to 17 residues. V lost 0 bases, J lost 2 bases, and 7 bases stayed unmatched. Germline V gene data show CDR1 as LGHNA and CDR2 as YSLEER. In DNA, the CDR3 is TGCGCCAGCAGCCAAGAACGGACAGGGAACCCCACAGATACGCAGTATTTT. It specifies CASSQERTGNPTDTQYF.

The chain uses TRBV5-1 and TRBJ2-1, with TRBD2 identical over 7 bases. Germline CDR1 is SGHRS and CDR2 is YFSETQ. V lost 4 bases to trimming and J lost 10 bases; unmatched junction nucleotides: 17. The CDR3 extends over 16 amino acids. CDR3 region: CASSPHWASGEGEQFF. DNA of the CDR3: TGCGCCAGCAGCCCCCATTGGGCTAGCGGAGAAGGAGAGCAGTTCTTC.

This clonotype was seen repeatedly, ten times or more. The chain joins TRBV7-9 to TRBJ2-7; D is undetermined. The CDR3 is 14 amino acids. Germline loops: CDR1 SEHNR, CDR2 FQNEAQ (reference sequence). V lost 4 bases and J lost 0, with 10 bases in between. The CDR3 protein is CASSSTSSSYEQYF. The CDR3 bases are TGTGCCAGCAGCTCGACCAGTAGCTCCTACGAGCAGTACTTC.

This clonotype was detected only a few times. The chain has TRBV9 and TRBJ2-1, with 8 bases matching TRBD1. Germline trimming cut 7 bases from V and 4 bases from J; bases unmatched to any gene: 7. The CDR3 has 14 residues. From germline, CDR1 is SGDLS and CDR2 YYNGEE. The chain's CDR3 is CASGQGWAYNEQFF. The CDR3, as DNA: TGTGCCAGCGGACAGGGTTGGGCTTACAATGAGCAGTTCTTC.

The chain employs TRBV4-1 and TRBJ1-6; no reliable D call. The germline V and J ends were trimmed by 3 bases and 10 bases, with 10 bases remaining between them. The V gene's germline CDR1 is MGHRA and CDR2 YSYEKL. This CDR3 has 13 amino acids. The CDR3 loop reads CASSHDPGSPLHF. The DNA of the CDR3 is TGCGCCAGCAGCCACGATCCTGGCTCACCCCTCCACTTT.

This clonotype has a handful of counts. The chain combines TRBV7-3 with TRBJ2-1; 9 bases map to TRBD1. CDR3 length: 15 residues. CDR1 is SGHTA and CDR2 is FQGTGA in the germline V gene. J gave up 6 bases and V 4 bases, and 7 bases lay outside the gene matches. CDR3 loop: CASSSTRQGGNEQFF. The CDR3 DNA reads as TGTGCCAGCAGCTCCACGAGACAGGGGGGCAATGAGCAGTTCTTC.

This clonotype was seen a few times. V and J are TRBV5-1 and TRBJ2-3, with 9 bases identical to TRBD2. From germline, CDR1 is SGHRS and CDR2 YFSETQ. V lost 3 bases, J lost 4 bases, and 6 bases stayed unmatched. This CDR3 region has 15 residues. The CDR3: CASSSGAGGPDTQYF. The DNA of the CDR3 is TGCGCCAGCAGCTCCGGAGCGGGAGGCCCAGATACGCAGTATTTT.

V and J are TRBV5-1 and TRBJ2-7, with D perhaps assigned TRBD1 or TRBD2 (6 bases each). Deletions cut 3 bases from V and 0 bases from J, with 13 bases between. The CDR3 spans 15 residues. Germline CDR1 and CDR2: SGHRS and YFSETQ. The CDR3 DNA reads TGCGCCAGCAGCTGGGGGGCAGGGAGCTCCTACGAGCAGTACTTC. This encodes CASSWGAGSSYEQYF.

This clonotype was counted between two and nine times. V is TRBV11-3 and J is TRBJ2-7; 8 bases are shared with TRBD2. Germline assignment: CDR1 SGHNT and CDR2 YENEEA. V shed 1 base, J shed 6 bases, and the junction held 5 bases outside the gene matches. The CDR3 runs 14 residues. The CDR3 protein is CASSLGGRIIEQYF. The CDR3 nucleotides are TGTGCCAGCAGCTTAGGCGGGAGGATCATCGAGCAGTACTTC.

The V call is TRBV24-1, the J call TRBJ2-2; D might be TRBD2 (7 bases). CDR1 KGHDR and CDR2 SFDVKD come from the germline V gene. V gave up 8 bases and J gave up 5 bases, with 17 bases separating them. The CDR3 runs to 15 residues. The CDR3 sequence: CATKGGAAETGELFF. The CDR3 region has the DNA TGTGCCACCAAAGGGGGGGCGGCGGAAACCGGGGAGCTGTTTTTT.

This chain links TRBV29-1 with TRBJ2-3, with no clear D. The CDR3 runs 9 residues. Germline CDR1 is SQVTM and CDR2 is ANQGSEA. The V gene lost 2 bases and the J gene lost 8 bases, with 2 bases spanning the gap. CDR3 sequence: CSVESTQYF. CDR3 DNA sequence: TGCAGCGTTGAAAGTACGCAGTATTTT.

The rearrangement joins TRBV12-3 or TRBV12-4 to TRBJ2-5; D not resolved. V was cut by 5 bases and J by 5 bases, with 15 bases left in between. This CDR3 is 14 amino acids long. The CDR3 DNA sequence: TGTGCCAGCAGTCACGACCCCCTAGGGGAGACCCAGTACTTC. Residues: CASSHDPLGETQYF.

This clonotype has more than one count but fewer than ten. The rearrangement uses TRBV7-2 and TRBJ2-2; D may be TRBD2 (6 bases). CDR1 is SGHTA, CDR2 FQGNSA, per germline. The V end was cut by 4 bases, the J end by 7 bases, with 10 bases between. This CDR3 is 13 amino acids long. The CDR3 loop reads CASSSGVVGELFF. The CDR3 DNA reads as TGTGCCAGCAGCTCGGGGGTGGTCGGGGAGCTGTTTTTT.

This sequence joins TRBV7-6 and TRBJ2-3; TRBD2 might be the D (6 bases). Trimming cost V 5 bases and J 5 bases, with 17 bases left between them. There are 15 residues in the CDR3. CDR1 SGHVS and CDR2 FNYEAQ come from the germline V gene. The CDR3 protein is CASSARRVQGDTQYF. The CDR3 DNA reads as TGTGCCAGCAGCGCCAGGAGGGTCCAGGGAGATACGCAGTATTTT.

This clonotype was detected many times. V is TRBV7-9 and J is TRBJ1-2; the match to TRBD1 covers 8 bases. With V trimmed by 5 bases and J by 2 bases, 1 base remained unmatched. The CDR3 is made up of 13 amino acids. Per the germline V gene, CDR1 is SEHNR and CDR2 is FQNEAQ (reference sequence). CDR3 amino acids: CASSRTGNYGYTF. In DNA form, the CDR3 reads TGTGCCAGCAGCCGGACAGGGAACTATGGCTACACCTTC.

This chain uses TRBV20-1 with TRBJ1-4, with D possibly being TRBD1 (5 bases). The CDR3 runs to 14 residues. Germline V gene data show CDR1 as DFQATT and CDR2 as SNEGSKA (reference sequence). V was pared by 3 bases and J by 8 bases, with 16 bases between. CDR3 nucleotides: TGCAGTGCTAGTGCAGGGAAGGGTGAAGAAAAACTGTTTTTT. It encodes CSASAGKGEEKLFF.

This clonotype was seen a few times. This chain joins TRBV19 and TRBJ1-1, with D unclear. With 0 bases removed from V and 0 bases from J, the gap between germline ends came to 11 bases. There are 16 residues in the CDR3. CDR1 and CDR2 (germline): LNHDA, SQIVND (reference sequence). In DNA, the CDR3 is TGTGCCAGTAGTATAGATCTTGGGAGTCTGAACACTGAAGCTTTCTTT. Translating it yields CASSIDLGSLNTEAFF.